This T cell receptor beta chain was recovered during a study of cytomegalovirus exposure and HLA in healthy donors. Vbeta (60) and Jbeta (13) primers were used in the PCR. The assay was immunoSEQ multiplex PCR, and TCRdb's table has in-frame clones only and misses some. This table holds 200,000 to 250,000 clones, around 79% found once. The V gene's germline CDR1 is KGHSH and CDR2 LQKENI. The junction had 11 bases not matched to a gene; V was cut back by 4 bases and J by 1 base. The CDR3 runs 18 residues. J is TRBJ2-2 and V is TRBV18; 8 bases match TRBD1. Sequencing was performed on PBMCs. The receptor was derived from a man between 18 and 29 years old in good health and CMV-seronegative. CDR3 region: CASSQSSGGAGNTGELFF. The CDR3 nucleotides are TGTGCCAGCTCACAAAGTTCAGGGGGCGCTGGGAACACCGGGGAGCTGTTTTTT.